This entry lists 8 T cell receptor beta chains sequenced from one sample in a study of T cell responses to AZD1222 COVID-19 vaccine. Data came from immunoSEQ multiplex PCR; TCRdb stores just in-frame clones and leaves some out. This table holds some 120,000 clones, approximately 84% found once. The sample in question was peripheral blood, obtained on day 0 of AZD1222 vaccination. These receptors all come from an adult in good health.

V is TRBV4-2 and J is TRBJ1-2, with 9 bases fitting TRBD1. The V gene end was trimmed by 4 bases and the J gene end by 5 bases; junction bases not matched to a gene: 20. Germline V lookup: CDR1 LGHNA, CDR2 YNFKEQ. This CDR3 has 19 amino acids. The CDR3 region has the DNA TGTGCCAGCAGCCGTGGATGGCGGGGGAGGACAGGGGAGGAGTATGGCTACACCTTC. Its translation: CASSRGWRGRTGEEYGYTF.

The chain carries TRBV24-1 and TRBJ2-4; weak D call: TRBD1 (7 bases). Trimming took off 4 bases at V and 9 bases at J, with 15 bases between the two ends. CDR3 size: 14 residues. Germline loops: CDR1 KGHDR, CDR2 SFDVKD. The DNA of the CDR3 is TGTGCCACCAGTGACCCTGGGACAGCGGGCATTCAGTACTTC. Translated: CATSDPGTAGIQYF.

The J gene is TRBJ1-2, the V gene TRBV20-1, with no clear D. The CDR3 totals 11 residues. Germline assignment: CDR1 DFQATT and CDR2 SNEGSKA (reference sequence). CDR3 DNA sequence: TGCAGCCCGAAGGGCGACTATGGCTACACCTTC. It is translated as CSPKGDYGYTF.

The CDR3 loop reads CASSLRQGAGEQYF. Here the CDR3 DNA reads TGTGCCAGCAGCCTCCGACAGGGGGCGGGCGAGCAGTACTTC. V is TRBV5-6 and J is TRBJ2-7; 10 positions agree with TRBD1. Trimming cost V 4 bases and J 6 bases; bases outside gene matches: 7. The germline V gene has CDR1 SGHDT and CDR2 YYEEEE. This CDR3 region has 14 residues.

The rearrangement joins TRBV7-9 to TRBJ1-4; D gene ambiguous. The ends were cut back, 8 bases at V and 4 bases at J, with 17 bases in the middle. Germline CDR1 SEHNR, CDR2 FQNEAQ (reference sequence). There are 15 residues in the CDR3. CDR3 nucleotides: TGTGCCAGCGGCCTCTCGGGGATGGATAATGAAAAACTGTTTTTT. Amino acid sequence: CASGLSGMDNEKLFF.

This chain links TRBV5-1 with TRBJ1-1, with D possibly matching TRBD1 (5 bases). V was cut by 4 bases and J by 1 base, with 14 bases left in between. The CDR3 runs 15 residues. Germline lookup yields CDR1 SGHRS and CDR2 YFSETQ. This CDR3 reads CASSLGARSNTEAFF. In nucleotides, the CDR3 is TGCGCCAGCAGCCTAGGGGCACGGTCGAACACTGAAGCTTTCTTT.

This chain connects TRBV27 to TRBJ1-2; the D gene is possibly TRBD1 (6 bases). This CDR3 is 14 amino acids long. Germline CDR1 MNHEY, CDR2 SMNVEV (reference sequence). V lost 4 bases and J 7 bases, leaving 16 bases between the germline ends. In DNA, the CDR3 is TGTGCCAGCAGTTACCACCTTGGGACATCTGGCTACACCTTC. It encodes CASSYHLGTSGYTF.

The chain carries TRBV4-2 and TRBJ2-3; tentatively, D is TRBD1 (6 bases). Germline V gene data show CDR1 as LGHNA and CDR2 as YNFKEQ. CDR3 length equals 17 residues. With 1 base removed from V and 0 bases from J, the gap between germline ends came to 14 bases. The CDR3 DNA sequence: TGTGCCAGCAGCCAAGGAATTCAGGGGTCTAGCACAGATACGCAGTATTTT. This translates into CASSQGIQGSSTDTQYF.